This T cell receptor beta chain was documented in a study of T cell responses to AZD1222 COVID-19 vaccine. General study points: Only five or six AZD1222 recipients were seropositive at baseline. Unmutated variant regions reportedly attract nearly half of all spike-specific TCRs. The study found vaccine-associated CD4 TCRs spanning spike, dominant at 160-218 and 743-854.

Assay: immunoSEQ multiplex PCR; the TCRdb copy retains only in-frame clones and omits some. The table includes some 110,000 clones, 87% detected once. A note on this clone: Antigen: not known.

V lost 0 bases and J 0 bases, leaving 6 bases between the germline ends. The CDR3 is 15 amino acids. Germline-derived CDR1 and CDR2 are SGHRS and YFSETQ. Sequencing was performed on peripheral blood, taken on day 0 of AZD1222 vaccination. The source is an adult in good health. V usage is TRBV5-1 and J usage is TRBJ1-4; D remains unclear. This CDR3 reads CASSLGPATNEKLFF. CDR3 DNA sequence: TGCGCCAGCAGCTTGGGACCGGCAACTAATGAAAAACTGTTTTTT. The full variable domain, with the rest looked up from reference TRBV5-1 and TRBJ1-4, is KAGVTQTPRYLIKTRGQQVTLSCSPISGHRSVSWYQQTPGQGLQFLFEYFSETQRNKGNFPGRFSGRQFSNSRSEMNVSTLELGDSALYLCASSLGPATNEKLFFGSGTQLSVL.